The sequence of this T cell receptor (beta chain) was determined in a study of response to subunit inactivated influenza vaccine listed by TCRdb under 2018. With regard to the full study: To follow how T cells responded to a trivalent subunit inactivated influenza vaccine, the researchers relied on deep quantitative profiling of the T cell receptor repertoire. The research as a whole found: The authors proposed that each seasonal influenza vaccination may bring in only a limited number of new T cells.

As to this clonotype: The antigen it recognizes is unknown. No base quality information exists; no much larger clone differs at one position.

The CDR3 goes from the cysteine to the phenylalanine over 12 residues. Here the CDR3 DNA is all that survives: 36 bases in frame from base 1. V is shortened by 8 bases, J by 5 bases, and the region joining them spans 7 bases. Based on the germline V gene (reference sequence), the CDR1 and CDR2 sequences are SEHNR and FQNEAQ. Libraries were built with RT-PCR. Reads for this sample came from an Illumina HiSeq 2500. TCRdb passed the public sequencing reads through fastp at Q25 and MiXCR, retaining productive beta sequences. Each CDR3 protein appears once, grouped with its most common genes and DNA. This sample gives 600,000 to 850,000 distinct CDR3 sequences in total; about 14% of them show up just once. Together, the top ten hold roughly 7.6% of the sample.

The sequence links TRBV7-9 to TRBJ1-6, with the D gene not clear enough to name. Sequenced material: PBMCs from blood, taken less than 15 days before vaccination. The sequence was obtained from a man aged 50 or older who received an inactivated influenza vaccine. Donor details come from another sample of the same person, matched by shared clones. This receptor has the CDR3 CASGVNNSPLHF. The bases read TGTGCCAGCGGGGTTAATAATTCACCCCTCCACTTT.